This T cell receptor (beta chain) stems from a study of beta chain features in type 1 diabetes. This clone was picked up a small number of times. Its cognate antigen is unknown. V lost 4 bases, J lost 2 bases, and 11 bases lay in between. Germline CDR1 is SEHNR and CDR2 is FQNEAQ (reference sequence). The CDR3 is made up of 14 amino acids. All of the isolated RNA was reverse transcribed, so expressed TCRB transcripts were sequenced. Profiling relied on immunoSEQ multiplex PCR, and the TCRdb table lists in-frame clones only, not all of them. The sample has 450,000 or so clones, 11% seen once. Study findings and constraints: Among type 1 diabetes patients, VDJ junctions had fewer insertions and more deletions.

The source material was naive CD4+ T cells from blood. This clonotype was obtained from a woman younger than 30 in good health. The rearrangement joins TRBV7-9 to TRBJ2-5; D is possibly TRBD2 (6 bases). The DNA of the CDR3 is TGTGCCAGCAGCTGGGACTTGTTACAAGAGACCCAGTACTTC. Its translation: CASSWDLLQETQYF.